Given below is one T cell receptor beta chain in context. TCRdb keeps only in-frame clones here, not all; method: immunoSEQ multiplex PCR. The sample gives more than 200,000 clones, around 87% of which show up once; about 5.2% is in the top ten. The sample originates from a study of blood T cell repertoires in COVID-19. Study information: Specimens from acute and convalescent COVID-19 originated in the United States, Italy and Spain.

The TCR comes from a woman aged 55-69 years with COVID-19, enrolled during active disease. Sequencing used peripheral blood.

Here the CDR3 reads CASSSTTRDRETQYF. The CDR3 nucleotides are TGTGCCAGCAGTTCCACTACTAGGGATCGGGAGACCCAGTACTTC. The chain has TRBV7-8 and TRBJ2-5, with D maybe TRBD2 (5 bases). Germline V gives CDR1 SGHVS, CDR2 FQNEAQ. With 6 bases removed from V and 5 bases from J, the gap between germline ends came to 19 bases. This CDR3 has 15 residues.